The 23 T cell receptor beta chains reported below all come from one sample, sequenced in a study of blood T cells in healthy people across ages (dated by TCRdb to the mid-2010s). The library was generated by 5' RACE. The instrument was an Illumina HiSeq 2500. A second roughly 6 to 12 cycle PCR used a sample-barcoded 5' primer and a J-beta primer mix. TCRdb reprocessed the public reads (quality trimming at Q25 with fastp, clone calling with MiXCR) and kept in-frame beta chains. Every distinct CDR3 protein forms one entry, paired with its most common genes and DNA. Present in this sample are about 680,000 distinct CDR3 sequences, approximately 50% of which were seen just once. The top ten hold around 32% of the sample. Specimen: blood. These receptors all stem from an older woman in good health.

At least ten counts were recorded for this clonotype. This rearrangement joins TRBV29-1 to TRBJ1-1; maybe TRBD1 (5 bases). The CDR3 loop spans 12 amino acids. From germline, CDR1 is SQVTM and CDR2 ANQGSEA. CDR3 in amino acids: CSARQMNTEAFF. The CDR3 DNA reads as TGCAGTGCTAGACAGATGAACACTGAAGCTTTCTTT.

J is TRBJ2-1 and V is TRBV4-3; TRBD1 matches 11 bases. With 1 base clipped from V and 1 base from J, the junction kept 9 bases outside the gene matches. From germline, CDR1 is LGHNA and CDR2 YSLEER. This CDR3 comprises 19 residues. For the CDR3, the DNA is TGCGCCAGCAGCCAAGGATGGAGGGGACAGGGGGATTCCTACAATGAGCAGTTCTTC. This translates into CASSQGWRGQGDSYNEQFF.

The chain employs TRBV18 and TRBJ1-2; TRBD1 matches 7 bases. CDR1 is KGHSH and CDR2 is LQKENI in the germline V gene. V was clipped by 3 bases and J by 6 bases; unmatched bases: 10. The CDR3 has 15 amino acids. The DNA for the CDR3 is TGTGCCAGCTCACCTTCACAGGGGAGGGGCGATGGCTACACCTTC. The encoded protein is CASSPSQGRGDGYTF.

This clonotype was found a few times. The chain has TRBV2 and TRBJ1-2; 9 bases align to TRBD1. J lost 4 bases, V lost 6 bases, and 9 bases had no gene match. Germline-derived CDR1 and CDR2 are SNHLY and FYNNEI. The CDR3 spans 15 residues. CDR3 region: CASRPGTGSSYGYTF. CDR3 nucleotides: TGTGCCAGCAGACCCGGGACAGGGTCGAGCTATGGCTACACCTTC.

V gene TRBV18 combines with J gene TRBJ2-6; no reliable D call. Looked up from germline, CDR1 is KGHSH and CDR2 is LQKENI. The CDR3 consists of 15 residues. Trimming took 3 bases from V and 2 from J, leaving 8 bases between them. The CDR3 spells CASSPQSPGANVLTF. CDR3 in DNA: TGTGCCAGCTCACCCCAGTCGCCTGGGGCCAACGTCCTGACTTTC. Full variable domain (remainder filled in from reference TRBV18 and TRBJ2-6): NAGVMQNPRHLVRRRGQEARLRCSPMKGHSHVYWYRQLPEEGLKFMVYLQKENIIDESGMPKERFSAEFPKEGPSILRIQQVVRGDSAAYFCASSPQSPGANVLTFGAGSRLTVL.

This clonotype occurred a few times. V and J are TRBV29-1 and TRBJ2-4; 11 bases map to TRBD1. The V segment lost 7 bases and the J segment 1 base; nucleotides outside the gene matches: 15. There are 18 residues in the CDR3. Germline V gives CDR1 SQVTM, CDR2 ANQGSEA. The CDR3 region is CSGRIGTGGRGAKNIQYF. In DNA, the CDR3 is TGCAGCGGGAGAATCGGGACAGGGGGAAGAGGGGCCAAAAACATTCAGTACTTC.

The chain uses TRBV9 and TRBJ1-2, with D unresolved. Trimming cost V 0 bases and J 7 bases, with 16 bases left between them. The CDR3 runs 15 residues. CDR1 is SGDLS and CDR2 is YYNGEE in the germline V gene. The CDR3 DNA reads TGTGCCAGCAGCGTAGCGTTATTCGTGGAGGGTGGCTACACCTTC. It is translated as CASSVALFVEGGYTF.

The V and J genes are TRBV7-2 and TRBJ2-7; the match to TRBD2 covers 13 bases. CDR1 and CDR2 from the germline V gene are SGHTA and FQGNSA. The V and J ends lost 6 bases and 4 bases, in that order; junction bases with no gene match: 12. The CDR3 contains 17 residues. CDR3 sequence: CASSRGRTSGSPYEQYF. The CDR3 DNA is TGTGCCAGCAGTCGCGGGCGGACTAGCGGGAGCCCGTACGAGCAGTACTTC.

The CDR3: CSALDRGLGEAFF. The CDR3 coding sequence is TGCAGTGCATTGGACAGGGGGCTGGGTGAAGCTTTCTTT. V and J are TRBV20-1 and TRBJ1-1, with 11 positions matching TRBD1. CDR1 and CDR2 from the germline V gene are DFQATT and SNEGSKA (reference sequence). The CDR3 extends over 13 amino acids. V dropped 6 bases and J dropped 7; count of bases not matched to a gene: 7.

This clonotype came up many times. This chain joins TRBV4-2 and TRBJ2-7, with a tentative D call TRBD2 (6 bases). V lost 3 bases, J lost 2 bases, and 11 bases lay in between. The CDR3 sequence is 14 residues long. Germline V CDR1 and CDR2: LGHNA, YNFKEQ. CDR3 sequence reads: CASSQPSGAYEQYF. CDR3 sequence (DNA): TGTGCCAGCAGCCAGCCGTCGGGGGCCTACGAGCAGTACTTC.

The V and J genes are TRBV24-1 and TRBJ2-2; D perhaps matches TRBD1 (6 bases). This CDR3 has 16 amino acids. From germline, CDR1 is KGHDR and CDR2 SFDVKD. V shed 4 bases and J shed 0 bases, with 11 bases lying between them. The CDR3 bases are TGTGCCACCAGTGACTGGGACACACCGAACACCGGGGAGCTGTTTTTT. Its protein product is CATSDWDTPNTGELFF.

The chain has TRBV28 and TRBJ2-7; the D gene is possibly TRBD2 (6 bases). The CDR3 is made up of 15 amino acids. The ends were cut back, 3 bases at V and 4 bases at J, with 16 bases in the middle. CDR1 is MDHEN, CDR2 SYDVKM, per germline. In DNA form, the CDR3 reads TGTGCCAGCAGTTTTCCTGCGGGGCAGAGTTACGAGCAGTACTTC. Its translation: CASSFPAGQSYEQYF.

This clonotype has only a few counts. The chain carries TRBV9 and TRBJ2-5, with 9 bases matching TRBD2. V lost 0 bases to trimming and J lost 5 bases; unmatched junction nucleotides: 11. This CDR3 region has 17 residues. The germline CDR1 and CDR2 sequences are SGDLS and YYNGEE. In DNA, the CDR3 is TGTGCCAGCAGCGTAGCGGCTAGCGGGACGCCTTGGGAGACCCAGTACTTC. Amino acids: CASSVAASGTPWETQYF.

This chain connects TRBV20-1 to TRBJ2-3; no reliable D call. The CDR3 has 13 amino acids. V was cut by 3 bases and J by 4 bases, with 11 bases left in between. Germline loops: CDR1 DFQATT, CDR2 SNEGSKA (reference sequence). The CDR3 nucleotides read TGCAGTGCTAGGGGCTGGATCCCAGATACGCAGTATTTT. Translating gives CSARGWIPDTQYF.

Of note for this clonotype: One end of the junction does not line up with germline, which may come from a read error. V gene TRBV7-3 combines with J gene TRBJ2-3; a weak D match, TRBD2 (6 bases). Looked up from germline, CDR1 is SGHTA and CDR2 is FQGTGA. The length of the CDR3 is 17 residues. CDR3 DNA: TGTGCCGGCAGCTTAAAAACCGGGGCGGGGAGCGCAGATACGCAGTATTTT. Translated: CAGSLKTGAGSADTQYF.

The CDR3 here is CASSKHQLGSEQYF. CDR3 in DNA: TGTGCCAGCAGCAAACACCAGCTGGGCTCTGAGCAGTACTTC. V gene TRBV7-2 combines with J gene TRBJ2-7; D gene ambiguous. The V end lost 5 bases, the J end lost 7 bases, and 18 bases lay between the germline ends. Germline V gene lookup returns CDR1 SGHTA and CDR2 FQGNSA. The CDR3 consists of 14 residues. The entire variable domain, with the rest obtained from reference TRBV7-2 and TRBJ2-7, is as follows: GAGVSQSPSNKVTEKGKDVELRCDPISGHTALYWYRQSLGQGLEFLIYFQGNSAPDKSGLPSDRFSAERTGGSVSTLTIQRTQQEDSAVYLCASSKHQLGSEQYFGPGTRLTVT.

The CDR3 DNA sequence: TGCAGCGTCACAGCGGAGAGCTCCTACAATGAGCAGTTCTTC. It encodes CSVTAESSYNEQFF. The chain has TRBV29-1 and TRBJ2-1; TRBD2 is a possible D gene (5 bases). Germline V gene lookup returns CDR1 SQVTM and CDR2 ANQGSEA. The CDR3 contains 14 residues. The V gene lost 6 bases and the J gene lost 0 bases, with 12 bases spanning the gap.

This clonotype was seen many times. The CDR3 sequence: CASRRSKTGGAGYTF. CDR3 sequence (DNA): TGTGCCAGCAGACGATCGAAGACAGGGGGCGCTGGCTACACCTTC. The chain is built from TRBV28 and TRBJ1-2; TRBD1 matches 10 bases. This CDR3 is 15 amino acids long. Germline-derived CDR1 and CDR2 are MDHEN and SYDVKM. V shed 6 bases and J 7 bases; nucleotides not matched to a gene: 11.

The CDR3 bases are TGTGCCAGCAGCTCACCGAGCGGAGGAATTTACGAGCAGTACTTC. Protein sequence: CASSSPSGGIYEQYF. The chain uses TRBV7-9 and TRBJ2-7; TRBD2 is a possible D gene (5 bases). V shed 4 bases and J shed 4 bases, with 17 bases lying between them. Germline CDR1 is SEHNR and CDR2 is FQNEAQ (reference sequence). The CDR3 contains 15 residues.

A few counts support this clonotype. This sequence joins TRBV9 and TRBJ2-3, with 15 bases identical to TRBD2. From germline, CDR1 is SGDLS and CDR2 YYNGEE. The CDR3 extends over 16 amino acids. J lost 4 bases, V lost 5 bases, and 5 bases had no gene match. The CDR3: CASSVGLAGGADTQYF. The CDR3 DNA reads TGTGCCAGCAGTGTGGGACTAGCGGGAGGAGCAGATACGCAGTATTTT. The variable domain in full, with the rest retrieved from reference TRBV9 and TRBJ2-3, is DSGVTQTPKHLITATGQRVTLRCSPRSGDLSVYWYQQSLDQGLQFLIQYYNGEERAKGNILERFSAQQFPDLHSELNLSSLELGDSALYFCASSVGLAGGADTQYFGPGTRLTVL.

The chain links TRBV20-1 to TRBJ2-1; D is perhaps TRBD2 (5 bases). The CDR3 sequence is 14 residues long. Per germline, CDR1 DFQATT and CDR2 SNEGSKA (reference sequence). The V end was cut by 2 bases, the J end by 8 bases, with 16 bases between. Here the CDR3 DNA reads TGCAGTGCTAGAAACGGGGTTAGGGCCGATGAGCAGTTCTTC. This sequence encodes CSARNGVRADEQFF.

The chain is built from TRBV6-2 or TRBV6-3 and TRBJ2-7; D is perhaps TRBD2 (5 bases). The CDR3 spans 14 residues. Germline values: CDR1 MNHEY, CDR2 SVGEGT. The V end was cut by 0 bases, the J end by 1 base, with 7 bases between. The CDR3 DNA follows: TGTGCCAGCAGTTACTCGGGAGAGTCCTACGAGCAGTACTTC. Amino acid sequence: CASSYSGESYEQYF.

There are many counts of this clonotype. The CDR3 DNA reads TGCAGTCCCAATCGGCCGACGACCGGGGATTCACCCCTCCACTTT. It translates to CSPNRPTTGDSPLHF. The chain has TRBV20-1 and TRBJ1-6; D unclear. V was pared by 8 bases and J by 8 bases, with 22 bases between. This CDR3 comprises 15 residues. CDR1 and CDR2 from the germline V gene are DFQATT and SNEGSKA (reference sequence).